Following are 28 T cell receptor beta chains from one sample sequenced in a study of radiotherapy plus CTLA-4 blockade in lung cancer. Here immunoSEQ multiplex PCR was the method, and the copy in TCRdb shows in-frame clones only, minus some. The sample contains 62,000 or so clones, around 80% of which appear only once. The sample consisted of peripheral blood, taken from a patient treated with radiotherapy plus ipilimumab. The receptors were sampled from a human donor with non-small cell lung cancer who had a complete response to radiotherapy plus ipilimumab.

This clone came up once. The CDR3 protein is CASSPPPEGETQYF. The CDR3 DNA follows: TGTGCCAGCTCACCACCGCCCGAGGGGGAGACCCAGTACTTC. The V gene is TRBV18, the J gene TRBJ2-5, with D perhaps TRBD1 or TRBD2 (5 bases each). The CDR3 covers 14 residues. The germline CDR1 and CDR2 sequences are KGHSH and LQKENI. The ends were cut back, 0 bases at V and 5 bases at J, with 10 bases in the middle.

This clone was observed a single time. Written as DNA, the CDR3 is TGTGCCAGCAGCTTACTCGCATTGGGGGGAGGGGAGCAGTACTTC. Translating it yields CASSLLALGGGEQYF. The chain has TRBV7-6 and TRBJ2-7; 7 bases fit TRBD2. Germline V gene lookup returns CDR1 SGHVS and CDR2 FNYEAQ. The ends lost 2 bases at V and 7 bases at J; junction bases unmatched: 11. This CDR3 is built from 15 residues.

This clone was found a few times. V gene TRBV5-6 combines with J gene TRBJ1-5, with 9 bases lining up with TRBD1. This CDR3 has 16 amino acids. After removal of 1 base from V and 8 bases from J, the junction contained 10 bases not matched to a gene. Germline CDR1 reads SGHDT; CDR2 reads YYEEEE. The CDR3, as DNA: TGTGCCAGCAGCTTGACGCTCGGGACAGGGATTAAGCCCCAGCATTTT. Amino acid sequence: CASSLTLGTGIKPQHF.

This chain uses TRBV19 with TRBJ1-5; tentative D call: TRBD1 (5 bases). The length of the CDR3 is 16 residues. Germline assignment: CDR1 LNHDA and CDR2 SQIVND (reference sequence). V was shortened by 2 bases and J by 3 bases, with 14 bases between the two germline ends. The CDR3 is CASSITGWGSNQPQHF. CDR3 bases: TGTGCCAGTAGTATAACAGGTTGGGGCTCCAATCAGCCCCAGCATTTT.

As regards this clone: One junction end disagrees with the germline gene, perhaps due to a read error. This sequence joins TRBV28 and TRBJ1-2, with a tentative D call TRBD1 (5 bases). The CDR3 loop spans 11 amino acids. The germline V gene encodes CDR1 MDHEN and CDR2 SYDVKM. The CDR3 is CASKTGYGCTF. The CDR3 DNA reads TGTGCCAGCAAAACAGGATATGGCTGCACCTTC.

This rearrangement joins TRBV7-2 to TRBJ1-4; 7 bases line up with TRBD1. Per germline, CDR1 SGHTA and CDR2 FQGNSA. After removal of 5 bases from V and 8 bases from J, the junction contained 23 bases not matched to a gene. The CDR3 sequence is 19 residues long. The CDR3: CASSAIGWGLTGTDEKLFF. CDR3 nucleotides: TGTGCCAGCAGCGCCATTGGATGGGGCCTCACCGGGACAGACGAAAAACTGTTTTTT.

The chain is built from TRBV4-3 and TRBJ2-7; no definite D call. The CDR3 is made up of 15 amino acids. Between the trimmed V and J ends, which lost 4 bases and 1 base, there was a span of 14 bases. Germline CDR1 LGHNA, CDR2 YSLEER. The chain's CDR3 is CASSRSWTESYEQYF. Written as DNA, the CDR3 is TGCGCCAGCAGCCGATCATGGACCGAGTCCTACGAGCAGTACTTC.

This rearrangement joins TRBV4-1 to TRBJ2-6; D not certain. Per the germline V gene, CDR1 is MGHRA and CDR2 is YSYEKL. This CDR3 has 15 amino acids. Between the trimmed V and J ends, which lost 4 bases and 0 bases, there was a span of 7 bases. As DNA, the CDR3 is TGCGCCAGCAGCCTACGTAGCTCTGGGGCCAACGTCCTGACTTTC. This codes for CASSLRSSGANVLTF.

The V gene is TRBV6-5, the J gene TRBJ2-1, with TRBD2 identical over 10 bases. The V gene end was trimmed by 9 bases and the J gene end by 4 bases; junction bases not matched to a gene: 3. Germline values: CDR1 MNHEY, CDR2 SVGAGI. This CDR3 comprises 13 residues. The CDR3 loop is CASTTSGYNEQFF. Written as DNA, the CDR3 is TGTGCCAGTACGACTAGCGGGTACAATGAGCAGTTCTTC.

The rearrangement uses TRBV18 and TRBJ2-3; 11 positions match TRBD2. This CDR3 is built from 16 residues. V shed 5 bases, J shed 7 bases, and the junction held 11 bases outside the gene matches. CDR1 and CDR2 from the germline V gene are KGHSH and LQKENI. The CDR3 sequence is CASSALTSGSGNTQYF. The CDR3 region has the DNA TGTGCCAGCTCAGCACTAACTAGCGGGAGTGGAAATACGCAGTATTTT.

A single count supports this clone. The chain uses TRBV7-9 and TRBJ2-6; 8 nucleotides align to TRBD1. With V trimmed by 3 bases and J by 0 bases, 7 bases remained unmatched. Germline assignment: CDR1 SEHNR and CDR2 FQNEAQ (reference sequence). CDR3 size: 18 residues. CDR3 amino acids: CASSFLRGQSSGANVLTF. The DNA of the CDR3 is TGTGCCAGCAGCTTCCTCAGGGGGCAAAGCTCTGGGGCCAACGTCCTGACTTTC.

The gene calls are TRBV11-3 and TRBJ2-1; D might be TRBD2 (6 bases). V shed 3 bases and J shed 5 bases, with 23 bases lying between them. The CDR3 contains 18 residues. Germline loops: CDR1 SGHNT, CDR2 YENEEA. DNA of the CDR3: TGTGCCAGCAGCTTCTCGGGCACCTCGGAGGGGCCAGACAATGAGCAGTTCTTC. It is translated as CASSFSGTSEGPDNEQFF.

The chain has TRBV6-5 and TRBJ1-1; 8 positions agree with TRBD1. CDR1 is MNHEY and CDR2 is SVGAGI in the germline V gene. This CDR3 has 15 residues. The trim removed 7 bases at V and 5 bases at J, leaving 12 bases unmatched. Here the CDR3 reads CASNSGPGGATEAFF. CDR3 coding DNA: TGTGCCAGCAACTCGGGACCAGGGGGCGCGACTGAAGCTTTCTTT.

This clone occurred a few times. The V and J genes are TRBV6-5 and TRBJ1-2, with 8 bases fitting TRBD1. Trimming took 3 bases from V and 4 from J; bases not matched to a gene: 10. The CDR3 covers 16 residues. Germline V gene lookup returns CDR1 MNHEY and CDR2 SVGAGI. The CDR3 spells CASSYSEGQALYGYTF. CDR3 sequence (DNA): TGTGCCAGCAGTTATTCTGAGGGACAGGCCCTCTATGGCTACACCTTC.

The sample holds one count of this clone. The chain carries TRBV4-3 and TRBJ1-2; tentatively, D is TRBD1 (5 bases). The V end lost 0 bases, the J end lost 8 bases, and 19 bases lay between the germline ends. This CDR3 is built from 16 residues. Germline CDR1 and CDR2: LGHNA and YSLEER. The CDR3 sequence: CASSQDSAGTIGGYTF. In DNA, the CDR3 is TGCGCCAGCAGCCAAGATAGTGCCGGGACGATCGGCGGCTACACCTTC.

The chain links TRBV19 to TRBJ1-5, with TRBD1 matching over 10 bases. This CDR3 is 14 amino acids long. Germline V lookup: CDR1 LNHDA, CDR2 SQIVND (reference sequence). J lost 6 bases, V lost 6 bases, and 5 bases had no gene match. The CDR3 DNA reads as TGTGCCAGTAGCTTGGACAGGGGGGGTCAGCCCCAGCATTTT. This gives the protein CASSLDRGGQPQHF.

The rearrangement links TRBV5-4 to TRBJ2-1, with D possibly being TRBD2 (6 bases). V lost 4 bases and J 6 bases, leaving 17 bases between the germline ends. Germline loops: CDR1 SGHNT, CDR2 YYREEE (reference sequence). The length of the CDR3 is 15 residues. As DNA, the CDR3 is TGTGCCAGCAGCCGCGTCCAGGGACTTCGCAATGAGCAGTTCTTC. Translation gives CASSRVQGLRNEQFF.

This clone was counted only a few times. The chain uses TRBV10-2 and TRBJ2-4; D gene uncertain. This CDR3 is 13 amino acids long. The germline V gene encodes CDR1 WSHSY and CDR2 SAAADI. Trimming left V 2 bases short and J 6 bases short, with 8 bases between. The CDR3 DNA reads as TGCGCCAGCAGTGAGGCAGAAATAAACATTCAGTACTTC. The encoded protein is CASSEAEINIQYF.

The rearrangement links TRBV6-5 to TRBJ2-3; D gene ambiguous. Germline lookup yields CDR1 MNHEY and CDR2 SVGAGI. Trimming took 2 bases from V and 3 from J, leaving 6 bases between them. This CDR3 region has 13 residues. CDR3 sequence: CASSYDFTDTQYF. The CDR3 DNA reads TGTGCCAGCAGTTACGATTTTACAGATACGCAGTATTTT.

The J gene is TRBJ2-5, the V gene TRBV12-5, with TRBD2 as a possible D gene (5 bases). The CDR3 spans 13 residues. Germline loops: CDR1 LGHNT, CDR2 FRNRAP. V dropped 7 bases and J dropped 7 bases, with 16 bases sitting between them. CDR3 nucleotides: TGTGCTAGTGCCTTTCGGGGAAAGGGGACCCAGTACTTC. This translates into CASAFRGKGTQYF.

The chain recombines TRBV6-5 with TRBJ2-1; tentative D call: TRBD2 (6 bases). The CDR3 extends over 14 amino acids. From germline, CDR1 is MNHEY and CDR2 SVGAGI. V lost 5 bases to trimming and J lost 4 bases, with 12 bases between them. The CDR3 region is CASSPRGLYNEQFF. The CDR3 DNA reads TGTGCCAGCAGTCCCCGGGGACTTTACAATGAGCAGTTCTTC.

This chain joins TRBV23-1 and TRBJ1-2, with 7 bases lining up with TRBD1. TRBV23-1 falls under the ORF class, with uncertain function. The junction had 12 bases not matched to a gene; V was cut back by 4 bases and J by 4 bases. The CDR3 has 16 amino acids. The CDR3: CASSPLRGGTVYGYTF. In nucleotides, the CDR3 is TGCGCCAGCAGTCCCCTCCGGGGGGGGACAGTCTATGGCTACACCTTC.

The V gene is TRBV10-3, the J gene TRBJ1-2; 10 nucleotides agree with TRBD1. After removal of 0 bases from V and 8 bases from J, the junction contained 12 bases not matched to a gene. The CDR3 totals 17 residues. The V gene's germline CDR1 is ENHRY and CDR2 SYGVKD. The CDR3 is CAISESSGQGGLGGYTF. CDR3 nucleotide sequence: TGTGCCATCAGTGAGTCCAGTGGACAGGGGGGGCTTGGAGGCTACACCTTC.

The chain employs TRBV19 and TRBJ1-5; TRBD1 is a possible D gene (6 bases). The CDR3 covers 14 residues. Germline values: CDR1 LNHDA, CDR2 SQIVND (reference sequence). V was cut by 2 bases and J by 1 base, with 6 bases left in between. The CDR3 nucleotides read TGTGCCAGTAGTATACAGGGGAGCAATCAGCCCCAGCATTTT. Protein sequence: CASSIQGSNQPQHF.

The table lists this clone with a few counts. This chain uses TRBV6-6 with TRBJ2-2; TRBD1 matches at 7 bases. The length of the CDR3 is 13 residues. The V and J ends lost 7 bases and 7 bases, in that order; junction bases with no gene match: 6. From germline, CDR1 is MNHNY and CDR2 SVGAGI (reference sequence). CDR3 in amino acids: CASKTRQGGELFF. The DNA for the CDR3 is TGTGCCAGCAAAACCCGACAGGGCGGGGAGCTGTTTTTT.

The chain recombines TRBV10-1 with TRBJ2-3; D possibly corresponds to TRBD2 (6 bases). CDR1 is WNHNN and CDR2 is SYGVQD in the germline V gene (reference sequence). The CDR3 consists of 15 residues. V was shortened by 7 bases and J by 1 base, with 15 bases between the two germline ends. The CDR3 region has the DNA TGCGCCAGCACACCGGGGGTAGCCGGCACAGATACGCAGTATTTT. Translation gives CASTPGVAGTDTQYF.

This rearrangement joins TRBV9 to TRBJ1-4, with 7 bases that match TRBD1. The CDR3 contains 16 residues. J gave up 2 bases and V 3 bases, and 7 bases lay outside the gene matches. Germline V CDR1 and CDR2: SGDLS, YYNGEE. CDR3 amino acids: CASSATGTGTNEKLFF. The CDR3 nucleotides read TGTGCCAGCAGCGCGACAGGGACGGGGACTAATGAAAAACTGTTTTTT.

V and J are TRBV27 and TRBJ1-3, with a possible D match to TRBD1 (5 bases). The ends were cut back, 4 bases at V and 0 bases at J, with 10 bases in the middle. Germline CDR1 MNHEY, CDR2 SMNVEV (reference sequence). This CDR3 spans 15 amino acids. CDR3 sequence reads: CASSSGGLSGNTIYF. CDR3 DNA sequence: TGTGCCAGCAGTTCCGGGGGACTCTCTGGAAACACCATATATTTT.